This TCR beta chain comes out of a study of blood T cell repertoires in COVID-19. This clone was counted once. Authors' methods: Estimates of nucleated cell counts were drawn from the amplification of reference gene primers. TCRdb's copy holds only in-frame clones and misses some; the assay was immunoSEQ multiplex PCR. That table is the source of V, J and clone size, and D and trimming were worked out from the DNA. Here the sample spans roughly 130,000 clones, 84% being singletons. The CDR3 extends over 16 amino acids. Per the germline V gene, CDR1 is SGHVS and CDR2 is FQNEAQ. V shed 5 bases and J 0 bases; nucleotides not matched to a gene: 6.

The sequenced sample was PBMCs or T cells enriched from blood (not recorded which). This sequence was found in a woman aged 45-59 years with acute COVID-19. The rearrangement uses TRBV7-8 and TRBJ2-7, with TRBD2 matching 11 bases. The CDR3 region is CASSPGLAGASYEQYF. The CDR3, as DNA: TGTGCCAGCAGCCCAGGACTAGCGGGCGCCTCCTACGAGCAGTACTTC.